Detailed here is one T cell receptor (beta chain). Antigen unknown. This PCR relied on a set of 60 Vbeta primers and 13 Jbeta primers. Methods used by the authors: Later, an analysis found approximately 80 million unique TCR beta chains, and roughly 10 million of these were shared. Profiling relied on immunoSEQ multiplex PCR, and the TCRdb table lists in-frame clones only, not all of them. V and J calls and clone size are those listed in that table; D and trimming were worked out from the DNA. The sample has 100,000 to 150,000 clones, more than 60% seen once. This CDR3 region has 12 residues. Germline V gives CDR1 SGHKS, CDR2 YYEKEE (reference sequence). Between the trimmed V and J ends, which lost 6 bases and 4 bases, there was a span of 11 bases. The data belong to a study of cytomegalovirus exposure and HLA in healthy donors. General observations from the study: Indistinguishability led to the exclusion of some V segments, TRBV6-2 and TRBV6-3 included. In an earlier analysis, in fewer than 700 donors, most V segments appeared productive either ~90% or ~30% of the time. For most TCR sequences rarity was the rule, although some public TCRs occurred in many donors.

The sequenced sample was PBMCs. This receptor was taken from a man aged 18 to 30 in good health and CMV-seronegative. This rearrangement joins TRBV5-5 to TRBJ2-7; perhaps TRBD1 as D (6 bases). CDR3 in DNA: TGTGCCAGCACCCGGACAGCTTACGAGCAGTACTTC. It translates to CASTRTAYEQYF.